These 18 T cell receptor beta chains came from one sample sequenced in a study of cytomegalovirus exposure and HLA in healthy donors. This PCR relied on a set of 60 Vbeta primers and 13 Jbeta primers. Data came from immunoSEQ multiplex PCR; TCRdb stores just in-frame clones and leaves some out. The table shows over 150,000 clones, with 79% occurring only once. The sample was PBMCs. All receptors come from a man aged 40-55 years in good health and CMV-seronegative.

This sequence joins TRBV7-2 and TRBJ2-5; possibly TRBD1 for D (6 bases). The CDR3 has 11 amino acids. With 8 bases removed from V and 3 bases from J, the gap between germline ends came to 7 bases. Per germline, CDR1 SGHTA and CDR2 FQGNSA. The CDR3 loop is CASGGKETQYF. Here the CDR3 DNA reads TGTGCCAGCGGGGGCAAAGAGACCCAGTACTTC.

V gene TRBV27 combines with J gene TRBJ2-7; 11 nucleotides match TRBD2. Germline assignment: CDR1 MNHEY and CDR2 SMNVEV (reference sequence). V dropped 2 bases and J dropped 1; count of bases not matched to a gene: 7. This CDR3 has 17 residues. In DNA form, the CDR3 reads TGTGCCAGCAGTTTAAACCGAAGGACTAGCGGGTCCTACGAGCAGTACTTC. This codes for CASSLNRRTSGSYEQYF.

V and J are TRBV7-2 and TRBJ1-1, with 10 bases aligning to TRBD1. The CDR3 is 14 amino acids. Germline V gene data show CDR1 as SGHTA and CDR2 as FQGNSA. The trim removed 3 bases at V and 9 bases at J, leaving 7 bases unmatched. The DNA of the CDR3 is TGTGCCAGCAGCTTTTCGACAGGGGGCATTCAAGCTTTCTTT. It specifies CASSFSTGGIQAFF.

The chain joins TRBV5-8 to TRBJ1-2, with TRBD1 matching over 7 bases. The CDR3 loop spans 13 amino acids. Germline V gene data show CDR1 as SGHTS and CDR2 as YDEGEE. This CDR3 is CAGQPPSNYGYTF. The CDR3 DNA reads as TGTGCGGGACAGCCCCCAAGTAACTATGGCTACACCTTC.

The genes are TRBV19 and TRBJ2-3; the match to TRBD1 covers 8 bases. Germline V CDR1 and CDR2: LNHDA, SQIVND (reference sequence). With V trimmed by 3 bases and J by 5 bases, 7 bases remained unmatched. This CDR3 is built from 15 residues. The CDR3, as DNA: TGTGCCAGTAGTATCCGACAGGGGTCAGGAGATACGCAGTATTTT. Translating gives CASSIRQGSGDTQYF.

The chain uses TRBV27 and TRBJ2-7; possible D gene TRBD2, 5 bases. The CDR3 is made up of 11 amino acids. V lost 6 bases and J lost 4, with 7 bases in between. CDR1 and CDR2 from the germline V gene are MNHEY and SMNVEV (reference sequence). The CDR3 region is CASSEGYEQYF. DNA of the CDR3: TGTGCCAGCAGCGAGGGTTACGAGCAGTACTTC.

The chain combines TRBV6-1 with TRBJ1-5; a weak D match, TRBD1 (5 bases). The germline CDR1 and CDR2 sequences are MNHNS and SASEGT. Between the trimmed V and J ends, which lost 1 base and 14 bases, there was a span of 9 bases. CDR3 size: 11 residues. The CDR3 spells CASSEGQGEHF. In DNA, the CDR3 is TGTGCCAGCAGTGAAGGGCAAGGGGAGCATTTT.

This chain joins TRBV5-1 and TRBJ2-3; 7 bases agree with TRBD2. CDR1 is SGHRS and CDR2 is YFSETQ in the germline V gene. Germline trimming cut 1 base from V and 1 base from J; bases unmatched to any gene: 3. CDR3 length equals 15 residues. This CDR3 reads CASSLRGGGTDTQYF. Written as DNA, the CDR3 is TGCGCCAGCAGCTTGCGGGGAGGGGGCACAGATACGCAGTATTTT.

The V call is TRBV27, the J call TRBJ1-4, with 10 bases that match TRBD1. Per germline, CDR1 MNHEY and CDR2 SMNVEV (reference sequence). CDR3 size: 16 residues. V gave up 6 bases and J gave up 5 bases; unmatched junction bases: 9. The CDR3 nucleotides read TGTGCCAGCAGGCCGGGACAGGGGTTGACGAATGAAAAACTGTTTTTT. Its protein product is CASRPGQGLTNEKLFF.

The CDR3 coding sequence is TGCGCCAGCAGCTTCGGTTTAGCGGGTGCAGATACGCAGTATTTT. Translating it yields CASSFGLAGADTQYF. The V call is TRBV5-1, the J call TRBJ2-3, with 7 nucleotides matching TRBD2. J lost 4 bases, V lost 2 bases, and 7 bases had no gene match. Germline values: CDR1 SGHRS, CDR2 YFSETQ. This CDR3 is 15 amino acids long.

This chain joins TRBV5-1 and TRBJ2-7; 8 nucleotides agree with TRBD2. From germline, CDR1 is SGHRS and CDR2 YFSETQ. V was clipped by 4 bases and J by 7 bases; unmatched bases: 13. The CDR3 loop spans 15 amino acids. In DNA, the CDR3 is TGCGCCAGCAGCCTTCTGAGCGGGAGAGCTTATGAGCAGTACTTC. Its protein is CASSLLSGRAYEQYF.

The V gene is TRBV7-9, the J gene TRBJ2-3; weak D call: TRBD2 (5 bases). The CDR3 consists of 15 residues. Germline V gene sequence: CDR1 SEHNR, CDR2 FQNEAQ (reference sequence). Trimming removed 6 bases at V and 1 base at J, with 14 bases between. The CDR3 region is CASRKLGPRTDTQYF. CDR3 coding DNA: TGTGCCAGCAGGAAACTAGGGCCTCGCACAGATACGCAGTATTTT.

The V call is TRBV4-1, the J call TRBJ1-2; D not resolved. Trimming cost V 0 bases and J 4 bases, with 12 bases left between them. CDR1 and CDR2 from the germline V gene are MGHRA and YSYEKL. The CDR3 runs 15 residues. The CDR3 DNA reads TGCGCCAGCAGCCAAGACGAACAGAACTTCTATGGCTACACCTTC. The encoded protein is CASSQDEQNFYGYTF.

This clone was recorded a few times. J is TRBJ2-7 and V is TRBV29-1, with 11 nucleotides matching TRBD1. The germline gives CDR1 SQVTM, CDR2 ANQGSEA. Unmatched junction bases numbered 5, after V lost 7 bases and J lost 3 bases. This CDR3 contains 13 residues. The CDR3 DNA follows: TGCAGCGCACGGACAGGGGGCCTCTACGAGCAGTACTTC. Protein sequence: CSARTGGLYEQYF.

The chain employs TRBV7-8 and TRBJ2-1; 13 nucleotides line up with TRBD2. Germline CDR1 SGHVS, CDR2 FQNEAQ. V shed 5 bases and J 9 bases; nucleotides not matched to a gene: 7. There are 15 residues in the CDR3. In DNA form, the CDR3 reads TGTGCCAGCAGCCCGGGACTAGCGGGGTTCTTTGAGCAGTTCTTC. Protein sequence: CASSPGLAGFFEQFF.

The rearrangement uses TRBV14 and TRBJ2-1, with 11 nucleotides matching TRBD2. The CDR3 runs 17 residues. Germline-derived CDR1 and CDR2 are SGHDN and FVKESK. The J segment lost 3 bases and the V segment lost 1 base, leaving 5 bases of the junction unmatched. The CDR3: CASSQASGLAVYNEQFF. The CDR3 DNA is TGTGCCAGCAGCCAAGCGTCGGGACTAGCGGTCTACAATGAGCAGTTCTTC.

This chain links TRBV7-9 with TRBJ2-1; 10 bases fit TRBD2. J gave up 2 bases and V 1 base, and 8 bases lay outside the gene matches. The CDR3 totals 18 residues. Germline CDR1 SEHNR, CDR2 FQNEAQ (reference sequence). This chain's CDR3 is CASSLVHLAGGTYNEQFF. CDR3 DNA: TGTGCCAGCAGCTTAGTCCACTTAGCGGGAGGCACCTACAATGAGCAGTTCTTC.

The table lists this clone with a few counts. The chain is built from TRBV19 and TRBJ2-7, with 7 bases matching TRBD1. This CDR3 has 16 residues. Germline CDR1 is LNHDA and CDR2 is SQIVND (reference sequence). With V trimmed by 3 bases and J by 3 bases, 11 bases remained unmatched. This chain's CDR3 is CASSITLWTGNYEQYF. Written as DNA, the CDR3 is TGTGCCAGTAGTATTACGTTGTGGACAGGCAACTACGAGCAGTACTTC.